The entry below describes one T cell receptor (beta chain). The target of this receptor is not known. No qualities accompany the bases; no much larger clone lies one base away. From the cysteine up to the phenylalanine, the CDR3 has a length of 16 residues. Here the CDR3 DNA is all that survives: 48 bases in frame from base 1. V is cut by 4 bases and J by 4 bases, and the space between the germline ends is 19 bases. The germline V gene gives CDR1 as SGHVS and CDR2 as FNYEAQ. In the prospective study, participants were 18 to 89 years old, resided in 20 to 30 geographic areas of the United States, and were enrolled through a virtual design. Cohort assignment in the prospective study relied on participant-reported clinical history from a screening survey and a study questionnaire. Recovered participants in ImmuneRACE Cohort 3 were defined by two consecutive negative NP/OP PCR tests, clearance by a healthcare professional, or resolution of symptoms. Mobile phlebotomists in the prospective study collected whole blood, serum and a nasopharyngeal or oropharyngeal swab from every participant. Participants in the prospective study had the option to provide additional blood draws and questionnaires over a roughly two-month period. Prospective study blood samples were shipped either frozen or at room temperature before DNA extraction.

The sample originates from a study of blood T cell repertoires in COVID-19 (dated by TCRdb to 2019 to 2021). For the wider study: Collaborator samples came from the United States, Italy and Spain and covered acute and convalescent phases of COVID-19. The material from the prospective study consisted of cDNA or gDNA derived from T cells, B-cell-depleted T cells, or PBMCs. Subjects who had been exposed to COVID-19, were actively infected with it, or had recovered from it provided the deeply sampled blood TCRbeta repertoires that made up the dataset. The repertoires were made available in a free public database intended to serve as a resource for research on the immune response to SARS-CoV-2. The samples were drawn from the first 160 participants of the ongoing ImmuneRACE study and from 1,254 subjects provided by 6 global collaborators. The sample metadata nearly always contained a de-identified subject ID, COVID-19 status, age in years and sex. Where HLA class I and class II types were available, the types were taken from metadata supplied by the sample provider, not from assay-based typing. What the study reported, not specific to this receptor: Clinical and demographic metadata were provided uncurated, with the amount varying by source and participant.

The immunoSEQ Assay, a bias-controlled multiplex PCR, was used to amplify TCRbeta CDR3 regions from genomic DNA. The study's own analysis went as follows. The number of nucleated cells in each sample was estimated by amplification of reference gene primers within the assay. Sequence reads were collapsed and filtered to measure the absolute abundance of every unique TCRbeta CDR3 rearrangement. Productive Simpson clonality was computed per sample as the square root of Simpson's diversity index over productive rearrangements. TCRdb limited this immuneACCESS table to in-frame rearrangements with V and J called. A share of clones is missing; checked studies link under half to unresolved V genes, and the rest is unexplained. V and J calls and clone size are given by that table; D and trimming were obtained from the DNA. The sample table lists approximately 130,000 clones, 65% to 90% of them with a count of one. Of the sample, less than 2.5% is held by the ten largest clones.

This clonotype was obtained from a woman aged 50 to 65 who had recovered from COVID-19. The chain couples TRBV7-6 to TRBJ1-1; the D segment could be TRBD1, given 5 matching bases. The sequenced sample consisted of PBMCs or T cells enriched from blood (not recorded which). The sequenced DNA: TGTGCCAGCAGCTGGCCGGCCGGGGCGGGGGGCACTGAAGCTTTCTTT. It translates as CASSWPAGAGGTEAFF.